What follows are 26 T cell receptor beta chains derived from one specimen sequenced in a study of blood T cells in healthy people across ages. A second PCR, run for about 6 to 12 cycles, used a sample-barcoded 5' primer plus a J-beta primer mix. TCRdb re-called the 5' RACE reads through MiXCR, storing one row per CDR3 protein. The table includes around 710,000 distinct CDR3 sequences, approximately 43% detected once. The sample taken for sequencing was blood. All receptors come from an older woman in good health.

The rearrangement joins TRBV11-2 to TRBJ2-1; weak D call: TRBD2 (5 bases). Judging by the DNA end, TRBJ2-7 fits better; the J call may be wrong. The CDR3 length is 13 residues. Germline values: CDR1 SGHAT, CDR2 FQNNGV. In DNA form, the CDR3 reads TGTGCCAGCAGCGACGGACTTCTCAATGAGCAGTACTTC. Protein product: CASSDGLLNEQYF.

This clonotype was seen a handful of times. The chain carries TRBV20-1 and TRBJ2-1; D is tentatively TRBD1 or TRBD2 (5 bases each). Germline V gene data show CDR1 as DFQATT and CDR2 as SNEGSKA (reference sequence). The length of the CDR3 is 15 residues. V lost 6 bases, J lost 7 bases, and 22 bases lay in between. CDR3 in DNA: TGCAGTGCCTACGCGGTTAAGGGGCCGGGGAATGAGCAGTTCTTC. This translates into CSAYAVKGPGNEQFF.

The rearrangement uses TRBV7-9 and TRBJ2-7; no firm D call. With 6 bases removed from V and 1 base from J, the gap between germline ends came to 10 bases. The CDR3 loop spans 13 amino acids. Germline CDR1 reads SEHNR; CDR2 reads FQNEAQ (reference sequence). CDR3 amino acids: CASSSVPSYEQYF. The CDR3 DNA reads TGTGCCAGCAGTTCGGTCCCTTCCTACGAGCAGTACTTC. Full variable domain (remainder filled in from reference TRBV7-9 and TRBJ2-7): DTGVSQNPRHKITKRGQNVTFRCDPISEHNRLYWYRQTLGQGPEFLTYFQNEAQLEKSRLLSDRFSAERPKGSFSTLEIQRTEQGDSAMYLCASSSVPSYEQYFGPGTRLTVT.

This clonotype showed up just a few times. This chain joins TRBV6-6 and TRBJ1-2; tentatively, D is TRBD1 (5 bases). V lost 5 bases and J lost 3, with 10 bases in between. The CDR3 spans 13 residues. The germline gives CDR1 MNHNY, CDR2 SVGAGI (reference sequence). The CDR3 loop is CASSDPGDYGYTF. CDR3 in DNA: TGTGCCAGCAGTGACCCGGGGGACTATGGCTACACCTTC.

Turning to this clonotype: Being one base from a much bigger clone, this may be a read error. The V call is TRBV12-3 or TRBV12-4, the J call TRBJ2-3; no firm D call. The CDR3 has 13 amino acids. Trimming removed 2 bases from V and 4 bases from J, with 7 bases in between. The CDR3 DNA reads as TGTGCCAGCAGTTTATCCCACGCAGATACGCAGTATTTT. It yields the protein CASSLSHADTQYF.

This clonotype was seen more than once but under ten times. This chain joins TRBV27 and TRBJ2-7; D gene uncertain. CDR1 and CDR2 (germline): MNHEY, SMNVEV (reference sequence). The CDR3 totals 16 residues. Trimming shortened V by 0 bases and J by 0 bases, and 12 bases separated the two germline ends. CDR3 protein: CASSLSGLGYSYEQYF. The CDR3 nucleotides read TGTGCCAGCAGTTTATCAGGCCTGGGCTACTCCTACGAGCAGTACTTC.

CDR3 bases: TGCAGCGTTGGAGGGGTAGGATTGGAGACCCAGTACTTC. Its translation is CSVGGVGLETQYF. This chain uses TRBV29-1 with TRBJ2-7; either TRBD1 or TRBD2 may supply D (5 bases each). The J call may be faulty, since TRBJ2-5 better matches the DNA end. Per the germline V gene, CDR1 is SQVTM and CDR2 is ANQGSEA. The CDR3 is 13 amino acids.

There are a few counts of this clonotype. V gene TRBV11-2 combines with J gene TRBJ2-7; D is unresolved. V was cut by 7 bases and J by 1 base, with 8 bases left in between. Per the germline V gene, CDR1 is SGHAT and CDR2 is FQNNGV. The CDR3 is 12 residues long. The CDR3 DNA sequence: TGTGCCAGCACCCAGGTTTCCTACGAGCAGTACTTC. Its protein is CASTQVSYEQYF.

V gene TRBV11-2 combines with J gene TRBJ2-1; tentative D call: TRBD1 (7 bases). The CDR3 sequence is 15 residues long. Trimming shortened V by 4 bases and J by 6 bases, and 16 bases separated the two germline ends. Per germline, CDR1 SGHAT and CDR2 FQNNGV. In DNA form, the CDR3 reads TGTGCCAGCAGCTCAGGGGGGAAGGGGGGCAATGAGCAGTTCTTC. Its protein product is CASSSGGKGGNEQFF.

The CDR3 spells CASSPAAQTTGNEQFF. DNA of the CDR3: TGTGCCAGCTCACCAGCGGCGCAAACCACGGGGAATGAGCAGTTCTTC. This chain uses TRBV18 with TRBJ2-1, with a possible D match to TRBD2 (5 bases). The CDR3 is 16 residues long. Germline assignment: CDR1 KGHSH and CDR2 LQKENI. Trimming removed 2 bases from V and 7 bases from J, with 18 bases in between.

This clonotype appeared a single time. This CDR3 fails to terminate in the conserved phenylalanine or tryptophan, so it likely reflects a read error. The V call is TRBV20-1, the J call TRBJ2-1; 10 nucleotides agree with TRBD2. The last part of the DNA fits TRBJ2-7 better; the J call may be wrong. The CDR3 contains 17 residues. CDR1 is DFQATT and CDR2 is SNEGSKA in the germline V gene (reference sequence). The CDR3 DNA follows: TGCAGTGCTAGAGATATCTTGTCTAGCGGGAGCCACAATGAGCAGTACTCC. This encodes CSARDILSSGSHNEQYS.

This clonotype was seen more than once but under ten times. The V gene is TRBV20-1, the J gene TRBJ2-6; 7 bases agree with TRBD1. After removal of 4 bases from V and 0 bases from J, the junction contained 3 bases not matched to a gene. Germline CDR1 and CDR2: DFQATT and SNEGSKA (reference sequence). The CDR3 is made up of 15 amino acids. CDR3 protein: CSAIQGPSGANVLTF. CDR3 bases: TGCAGTGCTATACAGGGGCCCTCTGGGGCCAACGTCCTGACTTTC.

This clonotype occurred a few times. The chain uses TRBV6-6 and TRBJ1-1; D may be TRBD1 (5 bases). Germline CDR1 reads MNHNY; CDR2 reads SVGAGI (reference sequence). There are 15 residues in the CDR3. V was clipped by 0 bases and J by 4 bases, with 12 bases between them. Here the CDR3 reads CASSYSKGRTTEAFF. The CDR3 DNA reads TGTGCCAGCAGTTACTCGAAGGGGAGGACCACTGAAGCTTTCTTT.

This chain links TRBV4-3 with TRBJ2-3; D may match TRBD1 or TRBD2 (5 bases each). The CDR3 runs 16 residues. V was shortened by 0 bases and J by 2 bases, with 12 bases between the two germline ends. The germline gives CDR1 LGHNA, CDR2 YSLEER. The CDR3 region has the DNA TGCGCCAGCAGCCAAGATCCGGGACGACCCACAGATACGCAGTATTTT. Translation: CASSQDPGRPTDTQYF.

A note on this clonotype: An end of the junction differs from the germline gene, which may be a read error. The CDR3 is CVSSESYGNQPQHF. CDR3 bases: TGTGTCAGCAGTGAATCATACGGCAATCAGCCCCAGCATTTT. V gene TRBV25-1 combines with J gene TRBJ1-5; no definite D call. The CDR3 covers 14 residues. Germline V CDR1 and CDR2: MGHDK, SYGVNS.

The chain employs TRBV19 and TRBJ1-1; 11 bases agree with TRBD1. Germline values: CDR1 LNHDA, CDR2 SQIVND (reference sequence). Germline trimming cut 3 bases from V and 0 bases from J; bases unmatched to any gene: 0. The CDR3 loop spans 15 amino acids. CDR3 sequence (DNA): TGTGCCAGTAGTATGGGACAGGGGGTGAACACTGAAGCTTTCTTT. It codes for CASSMGQGVNTEAFF.

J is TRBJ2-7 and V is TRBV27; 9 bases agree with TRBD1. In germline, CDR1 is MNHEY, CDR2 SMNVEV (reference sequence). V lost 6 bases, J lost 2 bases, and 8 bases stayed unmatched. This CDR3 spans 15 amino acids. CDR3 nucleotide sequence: TGTGCCAGCAGCTACAGGGGGCACCCGACCTACGAGCAGTACTTC. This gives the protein CASSYRGHPTYEQYF.

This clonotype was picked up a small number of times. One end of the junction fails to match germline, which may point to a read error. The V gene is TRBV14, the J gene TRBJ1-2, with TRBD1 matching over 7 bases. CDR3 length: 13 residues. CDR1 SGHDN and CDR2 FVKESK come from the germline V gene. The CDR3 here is CASSKDRDYGYTF. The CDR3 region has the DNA TGTGCCAGCAGCAAAGACAGGGACTATGGCTACACCTTC. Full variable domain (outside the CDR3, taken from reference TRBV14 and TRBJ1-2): EAGVTQFPSHSVIEKGQTVTLRCDPISGHDNLYWYRRVMGKEIKFLLHFVKESKQDESGMPNNRFLAERTGGTYSTLKVQPAELEDSGVYFCASSKDRDYGYTFGSGTRLTVV.

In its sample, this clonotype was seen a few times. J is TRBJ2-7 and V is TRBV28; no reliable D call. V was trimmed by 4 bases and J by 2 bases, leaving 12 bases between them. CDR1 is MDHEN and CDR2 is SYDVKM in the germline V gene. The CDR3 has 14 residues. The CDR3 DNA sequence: TGTGCCAGCAGTTCTTTCGCGCCGCCCTACGAGCAGTACTTC. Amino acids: CASSSFAPPYEQYF.

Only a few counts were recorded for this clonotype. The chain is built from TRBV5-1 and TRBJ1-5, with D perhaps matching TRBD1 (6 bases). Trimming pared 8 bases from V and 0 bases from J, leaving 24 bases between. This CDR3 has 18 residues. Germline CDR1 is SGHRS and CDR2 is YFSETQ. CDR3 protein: CARGGHLYSSGSNQPQHF. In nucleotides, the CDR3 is TGCGCCAGAGGGGGACACTTGTATAGCAGCGGTAGCAATCAGCCCCAGCATTTT.

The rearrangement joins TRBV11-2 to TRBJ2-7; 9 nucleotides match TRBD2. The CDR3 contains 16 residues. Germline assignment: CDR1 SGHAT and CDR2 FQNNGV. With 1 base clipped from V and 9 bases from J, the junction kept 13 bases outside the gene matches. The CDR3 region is CASSLAGASGALGQYF. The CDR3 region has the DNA TGTGCCAGCAGCTTAGCAGGAGCTAGCGGGGCCCTCGGGCAGTACTTC.

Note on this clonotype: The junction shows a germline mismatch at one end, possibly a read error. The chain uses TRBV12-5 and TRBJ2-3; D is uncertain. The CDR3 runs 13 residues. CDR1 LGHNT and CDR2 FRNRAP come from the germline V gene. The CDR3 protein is CARGFTFTDTQYF. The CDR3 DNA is TGTGCTAGGGGTTTCACTTTCACAGATACGCAGTATTTT.

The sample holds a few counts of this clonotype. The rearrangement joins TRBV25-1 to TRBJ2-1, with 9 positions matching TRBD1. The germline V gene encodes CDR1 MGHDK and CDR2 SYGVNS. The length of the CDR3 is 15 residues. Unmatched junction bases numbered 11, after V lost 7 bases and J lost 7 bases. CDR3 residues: CASTHHRGRWNEQFF. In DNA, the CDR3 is TGTGCCAGCACTCACCACAGGGGGCGCTGGAATGAGCAGTTCTTC.

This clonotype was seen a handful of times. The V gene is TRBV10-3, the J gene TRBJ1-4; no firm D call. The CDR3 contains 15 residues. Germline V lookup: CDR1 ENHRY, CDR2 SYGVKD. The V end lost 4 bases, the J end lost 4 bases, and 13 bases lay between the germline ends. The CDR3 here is CAISASLDGNEKLFF. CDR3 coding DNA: TGTGCCATCAGTGCTTCCTTGGACGGTAATGAAAAACTGTTTTTT.

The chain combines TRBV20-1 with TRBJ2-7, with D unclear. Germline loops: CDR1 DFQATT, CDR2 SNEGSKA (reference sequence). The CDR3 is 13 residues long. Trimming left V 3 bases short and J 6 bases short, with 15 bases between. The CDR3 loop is CSARYPPLGEQYF. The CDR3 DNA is TGCAGTGCTAGGTATCCGCCCCTCGGCGAGCAGTACTTC.

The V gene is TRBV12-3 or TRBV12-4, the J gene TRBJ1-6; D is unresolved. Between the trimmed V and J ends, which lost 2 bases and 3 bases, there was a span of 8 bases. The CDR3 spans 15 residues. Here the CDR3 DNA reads TGTGCCAGCAGTTTATCGGGGAACTATAATTCACCCCTCCACTTT. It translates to CASSLSGNYNSPLHF.